Below, 8 T cell receptor beta chains from the same sample are listed, as sequenced in a study of T cells in Graves' hyperthyroidism and ophthalmopathy. Amplification targeted TCR beta CDR3 regions from RNA transcripts. The HTBI primer set served for first-round RT-PCR of the TCR CDR3. TCRdb processed the multiplex PCR reads anew with MiXCR; each CDR3 protein has one entry. The sample contains about 500,000 distinct CDR3 sequences, over 15% of which appear only once. The sequenced sample was blood. The source is a woman aged 18 to 35 with Graves' hyperthyroidism.

The chain is built from TRBV4-3 and TRBJ2-1; the match to TRBD2 covers 7 bases. The CDR3 has 15 amino acids. Germline trimming cut 0 bases from V and 9 bases from J; bases unmatched to any gene: 8. Germline V gene data show CDR1 as LGHNA and CDR2 as YSLEER. DNA for the CDR3: TGCGCCAGCAGCCAAGATTGGGAGGGTCGCGGTGAGCAGTTCTTC. Its translation: CASSQDWEGRGEQFF.

There are many counts of this clonotype. V is TRBV28 and J is TRBJ1-1, with D uncertain. Germline loops: CDR1 MDHEN, CDR2 SYDVKM. The CDR3 spans 13 residues. The V and J ends lost 6 bases and 11 bases respectively, with 19 bases between them. CDR3 in amino acids: CASRGTNHAGAFF. CDR3 nucleotide sequence: TGTGCCAGCAGGGGTACTAACCACGCCGGGGCTTTCTTT.

This clonotype was detected only a few times. The genes are TRBV11-2 and TRBJ2-5, with 10 bases matching TRBD2. The CDR3 covers 16 residues. The junction had 8 bases not matched to a gene; V was cut back by 7 bases and J by 0 bases. Germline V gene sequence: CDR1 SGHAT, CDR2 FQNNGV. CDR3 nucleotide sequence: TGTGCCAGCACTGTGGGTAGCGGGGGGTACCAAGAGACCCAGTACTTC. Amino acid sequence: CASTVGSGGYQETQYF.

In its sample, this clonotype was seen many times. CDR3 sequence reads: CASSPSGRSGNEQFF. In DNA, the CDR3 is TGTGCCAGCTCACCTAGCGGGAGATCCGGCAATGAGCAGTTCTTC. The J gene is TRBJ2-1, the V gene TRBV18; 9 nucleotides match TRBD2. The germline CDR1 and CDR2 sequences are KGHSH and LQKENI. V gave up 3 bases and J gave up 6 bases; unmatched junction bases: 6. This CDR3 has 15 residues.

This clonotype was recorded many times. This sequence joins TRBV28 and TRBJ1-2; D is unresolved. Per the germline V gene, CDR1 is MDHEN and CDR2 is SYDVKM. The CDR3 length is 13 residues. V shed 3 bases and J shed 6 bases, with 11 bases lying between them. Here the CDR3 reads CASSLTEAHGYTF. For the CDR3, the DNA is TGTGCCAGCAGTTTGACGGAAGCTCATGGCTACACCTTC.

In this sample, this clonotype turned up many times. This chain uses TRBV12-3 or TRBV12-4 with TRBJ1-1; 8 nucleotides line up with TRBD1. This CDR3 has 13 residues. The V and J ends lost 5 bases and 7 bases, in that order; junction bases with no gene match: 6. CDR3 protein: CASSPRGRVEAFF. CDR3 sequence (DNA): TGTGCCAGCAGTCCCAGGGGGCGTGTTGAAGCTTTCTTT.

This clonotype was observed at least ten times. The genes are TRBV5-1 and TRBJ2-2, with a tentative D call TRBD1 (5 bases). V gave up 0 bases and J gave up 0 bases, with 6 bases separating them. Germline CDR1 and CDR2: SGHRS and YFSETQ. There are 15 residues in the CDR3. CDR3: CASSLGRANTGELFF. CDR3 sequence (DNA): TGCGCCAGCAGCTTGGGCAGGGCGAACACCGGGGAGCTGTTTTTT.

This clonotype was detected many times. This rearrangement joins TRBV18 to TRBJ1-2; TRBD1 agrees at 7 bases. Looked up from germline, CDR1 is KGHSH and CDR2 is LQKENI. J lost 8 bases, V lost 3 bases, and 3 bases had no gene match. This CDR3 contains 12 residues. The CDR3 sequence: CASSPDRRGYTF. CDR3 DNA: TGTGCCAGCTCACCGGACAGGCGAGGCTACACCTTC.